The T cell receptor (beta chain) under discussion was sequenced for a study of T-cell memory formation after mild COVID-19. Note on this clonotype: The antigen is not known.

Sample barcodes and UMIs were carried by the TCR alpha and TCR beta cDNA libraries that 5'RACE generated with constant-segment primers. TCRdb fed the 5' RACE reads into MiXCR, producing one record per CDR3 protein. The sample includes hundreds of thousands of distinct CDR3 sequences, more than 15% of them seen just once. Findings and limits, study-wide: Certain responding clones were present in pre-infection memory, suggesting participation of cross-reactive memory. Contracting CD4+ clones lay largely in CM and EM, with CD8+ ones residing in EMRA. Clones that shrank (day 15 to 85) were balanced CD4/CD8, whereas later expanders leaned CD4+.

Trimming cost V 1 base and J 3 bases, with 13 bases left between them. The CDR3 loop spans 15 amino acids. This rearrangement joins TRBV12-3 or TRBV12-4 to TRBJ2-7; a weak D match, TRBD1 (6 bases). Specimen: PBMCs or a T cell subset sorted from them (not recorded which). The sequence was collected from a man younger than 35 who had mild COVID-19 (a few samples of this study predate the infection). Cell type and time point are not known. CDR3 nucleotides: TGTGCCAGCAGTTTAGTATATCACAGGGACTACGAGCAGTACTTC. It encodes CASSLVYHRDYEQYF.